The rows below give T cell receptor beta chains drawn from one sample of a study of blood T cell repertoires in COVID-19. Produced via immunoSEQ multiplex PCR; TCRdb's table is partial and in-frame only. The profile shows about 150,000 clones, approximately 91% of them singletons. Input material: peripheral blood. These receptors originate from a woman in her 70s with acute or convalescent COVID-19. Each CDR3 is given with its conserved first and last residue. The D gene is left open where the match is weak. Where a row states a size, it is once, few, many or the class of an expanded clone; other rows omit it.

J,size,V,D,CDR3,DNA
TRBJ2-5,.,TRBV6-1,.,CASSEGTAGETQYF,TGTGCCAGCAGTGAAGGTACAGCGGGAGAGACCCAGTACTTC
TRBJ2-7,.,TRBV7-2,.,CASSSRGSEQYF,TGTGCCAGCAGCTCCCGGGGGTCCGAGCAGTACTTC
TRBJ2-1,.,TRBV2,TRBD2,CASMLAEYNEQFF,TGTGCCAGCATGCTAGCGGAGTACAATGAGCAGTTCTTC
TRBJ2-2,.,TRBV4-1,.,CASSQDFLRTNTGELFF,TGCGCCAGCAGCCAAGATTTCTTGCGTACGAACACCGGGGAGCTGTTTTTT
TRBJ1-2,.,TRBV6-5,.,CASSYSSAGKNGYTF,TGTGCCAGCAGTTACAGCTCGGCAGGGAAAAATGGCTACACCTTC
TRBJ2-1,.,TRBV7-6,TRBD2,CASSSGLAGGNEQFF,TGTGCCAGCAGCTCGGGACTAGCGGGGGGAAATGAGCAGTTCTTC
TRBJ1-5,.,TRBV3-1/TRBV3-2,TRBD1,CASSRDRGNQPQHF,TGTGCCAGCAGCCGGGACAGGGGAAATCAGCCCCAGCATTTT
TRBJ2-5,.,TRBV5-6,.,CASSSTGRETQYF,TGTGCCAGCAGCTCGACAGGGAGGGAGACCCAGTACTTC
TRBJ1-4,.,TRBV5-1,TRBD1,CASSLAGTVEKLFF,TGCGCCAGCAGCTTGGCCGGGACAGTGGAAAAACTGTTTTTT
TRBJ1-2,.,TRBV7-8,.,CASSSYRANYGYTF,TGTGCCAGCAGCTCCTACAGGGCGAACTATGGCTACACCTTC
TRBJ1-1,.,TRBV19,.,CASTDRNTEAFF,TGTGCCAGTACCGACAGGAACACTGAAGCTTTCTTT
TRBJ1-2,few,TRBV11-2,.,CASSPRRGRIGSRYGYTF,TGTGCCAGCAGCCCCCGGCGGGGGCGCATCGGTTCTCGGTATGGCTACACCTTC
TRBJ2-4,.,TRBV11-2,TRBD1,CASSTGTGAKNIQYF,TGTGCCAGCAGCACAGGGACAGGGGCCAAAAACATTCAGTACTTC
TRBJ1-4,.,TRBV5-1,.,CASSPVPGINEKLFF,TGCGCCAGCAGCCCCGTCCCGGGAATAAATGAAAAACTGTTTTTT
TRBJ1-5,.,TRBV27,.,CASSFRYSNQPQHF,TGTGCCAGCAGTTTCCGGTATAGCAATCAGCCCCAGCATTTT
TRBJ1-5,many,TRBV19,.,CASSTSQGISNQPQHF,TGTGCCAGTAGTACCAGTCAGGGGATTAGCAATCAGCCCCAGCATTTT
TRBJ1-3,.,TRBV6-5,.,CASSYSYRTSGNTIYF,TGTGCCAGCAGTTACTCTTACAGGACCTCTGGAAACACCATATATTTT